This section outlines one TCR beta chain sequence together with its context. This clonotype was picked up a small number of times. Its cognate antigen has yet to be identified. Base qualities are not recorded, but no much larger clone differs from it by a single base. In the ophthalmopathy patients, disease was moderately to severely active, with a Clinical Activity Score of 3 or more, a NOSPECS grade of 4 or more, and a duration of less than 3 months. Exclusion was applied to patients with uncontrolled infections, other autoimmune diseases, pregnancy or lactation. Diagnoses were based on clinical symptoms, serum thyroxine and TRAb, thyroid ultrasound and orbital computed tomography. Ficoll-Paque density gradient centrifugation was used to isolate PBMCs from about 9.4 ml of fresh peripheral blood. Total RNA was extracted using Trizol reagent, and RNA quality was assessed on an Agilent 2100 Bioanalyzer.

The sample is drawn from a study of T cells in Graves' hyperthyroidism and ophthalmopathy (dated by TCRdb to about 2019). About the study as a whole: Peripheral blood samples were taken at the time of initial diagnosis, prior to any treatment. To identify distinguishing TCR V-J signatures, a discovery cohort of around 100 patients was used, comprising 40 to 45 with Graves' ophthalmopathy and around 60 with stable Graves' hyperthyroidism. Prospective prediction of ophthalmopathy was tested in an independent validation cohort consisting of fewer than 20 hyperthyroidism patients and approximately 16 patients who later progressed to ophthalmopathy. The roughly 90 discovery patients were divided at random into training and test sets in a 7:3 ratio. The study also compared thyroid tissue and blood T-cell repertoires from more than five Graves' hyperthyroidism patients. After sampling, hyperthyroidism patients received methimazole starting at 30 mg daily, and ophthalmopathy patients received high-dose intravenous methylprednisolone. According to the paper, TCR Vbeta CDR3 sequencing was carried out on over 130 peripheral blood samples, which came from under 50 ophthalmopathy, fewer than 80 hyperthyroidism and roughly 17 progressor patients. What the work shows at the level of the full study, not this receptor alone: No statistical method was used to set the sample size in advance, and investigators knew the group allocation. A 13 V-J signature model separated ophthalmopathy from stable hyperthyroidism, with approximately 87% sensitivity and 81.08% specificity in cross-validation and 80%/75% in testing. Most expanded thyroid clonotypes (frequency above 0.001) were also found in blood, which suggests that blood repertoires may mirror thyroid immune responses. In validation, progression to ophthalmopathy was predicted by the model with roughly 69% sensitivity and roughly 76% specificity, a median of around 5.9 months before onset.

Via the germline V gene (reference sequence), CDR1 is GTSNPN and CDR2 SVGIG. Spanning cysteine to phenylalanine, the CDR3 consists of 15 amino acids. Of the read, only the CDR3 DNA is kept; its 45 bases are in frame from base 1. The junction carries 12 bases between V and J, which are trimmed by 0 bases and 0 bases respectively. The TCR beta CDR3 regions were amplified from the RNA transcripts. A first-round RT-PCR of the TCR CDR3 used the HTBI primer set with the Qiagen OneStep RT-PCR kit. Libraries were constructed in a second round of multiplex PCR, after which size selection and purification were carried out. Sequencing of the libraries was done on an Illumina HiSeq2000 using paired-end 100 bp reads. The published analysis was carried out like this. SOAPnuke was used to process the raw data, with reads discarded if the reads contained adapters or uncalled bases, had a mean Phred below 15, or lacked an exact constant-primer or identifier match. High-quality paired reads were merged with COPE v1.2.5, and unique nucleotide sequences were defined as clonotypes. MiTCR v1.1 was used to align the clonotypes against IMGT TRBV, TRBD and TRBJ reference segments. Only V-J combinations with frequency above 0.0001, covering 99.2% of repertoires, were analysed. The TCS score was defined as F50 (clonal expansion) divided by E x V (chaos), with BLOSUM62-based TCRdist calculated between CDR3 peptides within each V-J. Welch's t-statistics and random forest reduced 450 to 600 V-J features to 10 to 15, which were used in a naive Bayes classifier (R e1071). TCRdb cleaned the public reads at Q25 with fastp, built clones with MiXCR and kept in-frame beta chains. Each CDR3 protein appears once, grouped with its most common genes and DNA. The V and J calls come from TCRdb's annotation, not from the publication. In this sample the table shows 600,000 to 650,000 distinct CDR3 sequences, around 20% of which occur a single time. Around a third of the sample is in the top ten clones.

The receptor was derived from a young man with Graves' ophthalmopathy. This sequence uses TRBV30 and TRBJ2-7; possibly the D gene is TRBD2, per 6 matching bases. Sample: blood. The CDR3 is CAWSVGSGSSYEQYF. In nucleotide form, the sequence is TGTGCCTGGAGTGTGGGTAGCGGCAGCTCCTACGAGCAGTACTTC.